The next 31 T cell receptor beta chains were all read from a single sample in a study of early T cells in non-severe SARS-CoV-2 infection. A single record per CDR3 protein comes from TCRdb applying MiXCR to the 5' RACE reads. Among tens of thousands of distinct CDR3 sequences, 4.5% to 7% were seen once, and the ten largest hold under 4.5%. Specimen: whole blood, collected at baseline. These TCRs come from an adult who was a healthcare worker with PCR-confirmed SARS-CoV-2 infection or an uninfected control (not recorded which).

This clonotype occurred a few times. The CDR3 region has the DNA TGTGCCAGCACCTTCCCTGGGGCCAACGTCCTGACTTTC. It specifies CASTFPGANVLTF. This sequence joins TRBV11-2 and TRBJ2-6, with D unclear. With 7 bases removed from V and 2 bases from J, the gap between germline ends came to 6 bases. This CDR3 has 13 amino acids. Germline V gives CDR1 SGHAT, CDR2 FQNNGV.

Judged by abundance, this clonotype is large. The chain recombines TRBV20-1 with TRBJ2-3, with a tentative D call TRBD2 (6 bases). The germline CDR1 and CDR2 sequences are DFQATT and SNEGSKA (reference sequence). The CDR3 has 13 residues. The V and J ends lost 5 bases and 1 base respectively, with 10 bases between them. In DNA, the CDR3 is TGCAGTGCTCGGAGGAGGGGCACAGATACGCAGTATTTT. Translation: CSARRRGTDTQYF.

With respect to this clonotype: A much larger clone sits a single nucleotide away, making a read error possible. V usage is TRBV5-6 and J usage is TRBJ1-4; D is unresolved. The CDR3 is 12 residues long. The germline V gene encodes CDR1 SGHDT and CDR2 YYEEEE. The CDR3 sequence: CANSLWDEKLFF. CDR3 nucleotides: TGTGCCAACAGCTTGTGGGATGAAAAACTGTTTTTT. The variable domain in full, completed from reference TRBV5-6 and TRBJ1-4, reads DAGVTQSPTHLIKTRGQQVTLRCSPKSGHDTVSWYQQALGQGPQFIFQYYEEEERQRGNFPDRFSGHQFPNYSSELNVNALLLGDSALYLCANSLWDEKLFFGSGTQLSVL.

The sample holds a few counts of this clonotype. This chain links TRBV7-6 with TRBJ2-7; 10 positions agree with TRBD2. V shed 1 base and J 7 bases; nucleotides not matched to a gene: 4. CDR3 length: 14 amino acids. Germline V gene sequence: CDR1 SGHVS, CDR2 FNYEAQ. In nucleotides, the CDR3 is TGTGCCAGCAGCTTAGAACTAGCGGGATCTGAGCAGTACTTC. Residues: CASSLELAGSEQYF.

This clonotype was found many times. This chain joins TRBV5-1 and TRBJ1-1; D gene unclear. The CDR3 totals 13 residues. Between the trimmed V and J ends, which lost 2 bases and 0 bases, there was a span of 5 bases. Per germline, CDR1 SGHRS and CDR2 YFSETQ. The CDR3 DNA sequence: TGCGCCAGCAGCTTATCACTGAACACTGAAGCTTTCTTT. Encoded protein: CASSLSLNTEAFF. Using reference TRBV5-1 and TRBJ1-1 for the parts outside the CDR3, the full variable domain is KAGVTQTPRYLIKTRGQQVTLSCSPISGHRSVSWYQQTPGQGLQFLFEYFSETQRNKGNFPGRFSGRQFSNSRSEMNVSTLELGDSALYLCASSLSLNTEAFFGQGTRLTVV.

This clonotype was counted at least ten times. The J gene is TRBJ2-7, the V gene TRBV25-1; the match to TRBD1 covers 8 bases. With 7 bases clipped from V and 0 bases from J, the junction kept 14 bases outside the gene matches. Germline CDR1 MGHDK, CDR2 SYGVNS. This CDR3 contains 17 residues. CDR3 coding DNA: TGTGCCAGCAATGATCGACAGGGGCCATCTAGCTCCTACGAGCAGTACTTC. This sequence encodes CASNDRQGPSSSYEQYF.

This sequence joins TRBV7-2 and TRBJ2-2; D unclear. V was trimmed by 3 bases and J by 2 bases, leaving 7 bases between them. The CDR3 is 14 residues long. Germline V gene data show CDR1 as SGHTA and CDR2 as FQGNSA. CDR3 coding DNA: TGTGCCAGCAGCTTTGCGGCAAACACCGGGGAGCTGTTTTTT. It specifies CASSFAANTGELFF.

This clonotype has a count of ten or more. CDR3 amino acids: CSASLEAFF. The CDR3 nucleotides are TGCAGTGCTAGCCTTGAAGCTTTCTTT. The rearrangement joins TRBV20-1 to TRBJ1-1; D is unresolved. V was clipped by 3 bases and J by 7 bases, with 3 bases between them. From germline, CDR1 is DFQATT and CDR2 SNEGSKA (reference sequence). The CDR3 loop spans 9 amino acids.

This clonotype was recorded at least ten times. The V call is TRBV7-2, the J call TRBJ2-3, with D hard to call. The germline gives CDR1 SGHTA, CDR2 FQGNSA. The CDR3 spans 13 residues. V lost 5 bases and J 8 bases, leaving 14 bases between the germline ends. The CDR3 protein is CASSPNTASTQYF. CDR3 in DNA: TGTGCCAGCAGCCCTAATACCGCGTCTACGCAGTATTTT.

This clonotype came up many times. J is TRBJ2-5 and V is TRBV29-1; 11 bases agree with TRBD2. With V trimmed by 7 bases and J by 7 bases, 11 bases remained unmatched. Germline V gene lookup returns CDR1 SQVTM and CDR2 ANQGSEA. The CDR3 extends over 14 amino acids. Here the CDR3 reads CSGSPLAGGPTQYF. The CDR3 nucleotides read TGCAGCGGATCACCCTTAGCGGGAGGGCCGACCCAGTACTTC.

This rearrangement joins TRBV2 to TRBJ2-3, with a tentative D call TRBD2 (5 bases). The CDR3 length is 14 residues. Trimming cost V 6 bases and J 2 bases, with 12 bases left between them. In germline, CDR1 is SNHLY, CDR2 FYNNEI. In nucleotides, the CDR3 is TGTGCCAGCAGCAGCGTCGGGGACACAGATACGCAGTATTTT. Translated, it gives CASSSVGDTDTQYF. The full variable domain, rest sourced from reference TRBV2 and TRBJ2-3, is EPEVTQTPSHQVTQMGQEVILRCVPISNHLYFYWYRQILGQKVEFLVSFYNNEISEKSEIFDDQFSVERPDGSNFTLKIRSTKLEDSAMYFCASSSVGDTDTQYFGPGTRLTVL.

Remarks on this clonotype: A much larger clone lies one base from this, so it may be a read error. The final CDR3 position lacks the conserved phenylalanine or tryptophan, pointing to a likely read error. The CDR3 region has the DNA TGTGCCAGCAGCTTAGGGGGCCCGGGAGTATCCTACGAGCAGTACTCC. Its translation is CASSLGGPGVSYEQYS. V gene TRBV11-3 combines with J gene TRBJ2-7; maybe TRBD2 (6 bases). The length of the CDR3 is 16 residues. CDR1 and CDR2 from the germline V gene are SGHNT and YENEEA. The V end was cut by 1 base, the J end by 1 base, with 14 bases between.

The CDR3 DNA follows: TGCAGTGCTAAAGTAGGGGACTATGGCTACACCTTC. Its protein product is CSAKVGDYGYTF. The chain joins TRBV20-1 to TRBJ1-2; TRBD1 is a possible D gene (5 bases). Between the trimmed V and J ends, which lost 4 bases and 3 bases, there was a span of 9 bases. CDR3 length: 12 amino acids. CDR1 and CDR2 from the germline V gene are DFQATT and SNEGSKA (reference sequence).

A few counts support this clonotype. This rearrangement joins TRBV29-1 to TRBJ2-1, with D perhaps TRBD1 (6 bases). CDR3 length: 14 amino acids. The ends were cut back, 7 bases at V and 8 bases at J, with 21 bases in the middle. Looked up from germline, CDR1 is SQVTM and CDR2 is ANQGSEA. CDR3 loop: CSAPGQPTGDEQFF. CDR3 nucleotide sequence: TGCAGCGCCCCCGGACAGCCGACCGGGGATGAGCAGTTCTTC.

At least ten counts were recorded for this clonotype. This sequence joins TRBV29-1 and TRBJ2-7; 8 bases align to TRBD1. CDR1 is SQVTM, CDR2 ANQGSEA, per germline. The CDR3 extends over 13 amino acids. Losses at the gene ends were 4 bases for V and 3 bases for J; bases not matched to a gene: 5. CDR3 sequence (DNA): TGCAGCGTTGGACAGGGGATCTACTACGAGCAGTACTTC. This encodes CSVGQGIYYEQYF.

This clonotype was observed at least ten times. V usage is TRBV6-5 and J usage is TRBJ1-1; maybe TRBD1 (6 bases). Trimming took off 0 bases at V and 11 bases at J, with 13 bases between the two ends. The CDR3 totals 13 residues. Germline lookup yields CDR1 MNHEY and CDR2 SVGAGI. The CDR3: CASSYSAQGYAFF. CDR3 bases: TGTGCCAGCAGTTACTCAGCGCAGGGGTATGCTTTCTTT.

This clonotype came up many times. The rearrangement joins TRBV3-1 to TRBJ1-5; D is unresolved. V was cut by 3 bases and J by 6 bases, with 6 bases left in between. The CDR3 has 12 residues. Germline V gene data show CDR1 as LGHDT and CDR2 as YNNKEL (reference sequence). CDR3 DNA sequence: TGTGCCAGCAGCCACCGATCTCAGCCCCAGCATTTT. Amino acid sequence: CASSHRSQPQHF.

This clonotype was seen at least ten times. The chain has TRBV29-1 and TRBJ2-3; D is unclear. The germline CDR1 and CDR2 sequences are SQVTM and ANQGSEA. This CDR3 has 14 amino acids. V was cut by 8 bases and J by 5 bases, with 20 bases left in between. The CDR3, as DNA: TGCAGCCCCATAGGCCTCCAGGCCCGAGATACGCAGTATTTT. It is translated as CSPIGLQARDTQYF.

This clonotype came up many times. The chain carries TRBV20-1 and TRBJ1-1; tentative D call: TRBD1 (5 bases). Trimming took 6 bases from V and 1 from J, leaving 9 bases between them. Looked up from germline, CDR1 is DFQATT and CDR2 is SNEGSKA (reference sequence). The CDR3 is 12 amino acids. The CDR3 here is CSAGTANTEAFF. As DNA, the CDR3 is TGCAGTGCCGGGACGGCGAACACTGAAGCTTTCTTT.

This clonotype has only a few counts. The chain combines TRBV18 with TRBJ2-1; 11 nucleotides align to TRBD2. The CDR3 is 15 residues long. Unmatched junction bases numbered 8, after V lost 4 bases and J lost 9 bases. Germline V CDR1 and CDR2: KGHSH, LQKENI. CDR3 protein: CASSLRLAGQGEQFF. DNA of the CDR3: TGTGCCAGCTCACTCAGACTAGCGGGGCAAGGTGAGCAGTTCTTC.

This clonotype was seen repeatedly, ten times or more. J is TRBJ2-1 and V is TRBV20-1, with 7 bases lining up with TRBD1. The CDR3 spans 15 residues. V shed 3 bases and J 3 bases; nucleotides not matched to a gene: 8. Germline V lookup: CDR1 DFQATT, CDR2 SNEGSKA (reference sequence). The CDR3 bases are TGCAGTGCTAGTTTGGCGGCAGGGGGCTACAATGAGCAGTTCTTC. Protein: CSASLAAGGYNEQFF.

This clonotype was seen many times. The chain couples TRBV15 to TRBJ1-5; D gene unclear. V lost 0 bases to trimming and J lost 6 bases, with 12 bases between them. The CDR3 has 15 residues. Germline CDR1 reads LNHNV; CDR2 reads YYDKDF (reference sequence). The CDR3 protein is CATSRDLGVTQPQHF. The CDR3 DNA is TGTGCCACCAGCAGAGATCTCGGGGTTACTCAGCCCCAGCATTTT.

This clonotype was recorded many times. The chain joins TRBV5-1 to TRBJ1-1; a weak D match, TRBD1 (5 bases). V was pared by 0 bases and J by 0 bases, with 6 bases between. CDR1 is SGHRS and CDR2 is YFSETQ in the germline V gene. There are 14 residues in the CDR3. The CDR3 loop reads CASSLDRLNTEAFF. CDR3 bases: TGCGCCAGCAGCTTGGACAGGCTGAACACTGAAGCTTTCTTT.

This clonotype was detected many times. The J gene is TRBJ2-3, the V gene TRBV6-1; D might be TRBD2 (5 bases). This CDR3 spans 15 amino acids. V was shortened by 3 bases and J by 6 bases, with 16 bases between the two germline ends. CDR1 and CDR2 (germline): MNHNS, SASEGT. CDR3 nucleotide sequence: TGTGCCAGCAGTGACTTGGCGGGCCGATCGGATACGCAGTATTTT. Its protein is CASSDLAGRSDTQYF.

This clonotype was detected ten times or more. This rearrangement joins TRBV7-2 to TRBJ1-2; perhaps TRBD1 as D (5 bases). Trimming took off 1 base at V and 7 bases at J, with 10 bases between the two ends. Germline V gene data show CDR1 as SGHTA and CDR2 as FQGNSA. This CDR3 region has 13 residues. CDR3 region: CASSLGGISGYTF. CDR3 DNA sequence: TGTGCCAGCAGCTTAGGGGGGATCTCTGGCTACACCTTC.

The CDR3 reads CSVVTGAREQYF. CDR3 DNA: TGCAGCGTTGTCACGGGGGCTAGAGAGCAGTACTTC. The V and J genes are TRBV29-1 and TRBJ2-7; either TRBD1 or TRBD2 may supply D (6 bases each). Germline V gene lookup returns CDR1 SQVTM and CDR2 ANQGSEA. Trimming removed 4 bases from V and 7 bases from J, with 14 bases in between. The CDR3 spans 12 residues.

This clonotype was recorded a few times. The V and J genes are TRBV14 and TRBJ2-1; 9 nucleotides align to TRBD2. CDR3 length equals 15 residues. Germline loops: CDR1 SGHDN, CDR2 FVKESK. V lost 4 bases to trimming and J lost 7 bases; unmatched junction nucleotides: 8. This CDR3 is CASSPAAGGRNEQFF. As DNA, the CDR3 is TGTGCCAGCAGCCCGGCCGCGGGAGGGCGGAATGAGCAGTTCTTC.

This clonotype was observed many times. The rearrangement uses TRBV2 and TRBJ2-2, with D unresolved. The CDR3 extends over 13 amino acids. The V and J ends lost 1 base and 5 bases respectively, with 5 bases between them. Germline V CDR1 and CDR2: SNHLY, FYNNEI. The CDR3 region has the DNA TGTGCCAGCAGTGAAGTGGTAACCGGGGAGCTGTTTTTT. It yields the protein CASSEVVTGELFF.

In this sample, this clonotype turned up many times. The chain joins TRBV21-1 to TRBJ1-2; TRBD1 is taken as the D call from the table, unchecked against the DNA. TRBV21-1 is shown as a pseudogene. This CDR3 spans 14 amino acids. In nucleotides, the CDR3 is TGTGCCAGCAGCCCCCGGGACGGGCTTTGGGGCTACACCTTC. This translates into CASSPRDGLWGYTF.

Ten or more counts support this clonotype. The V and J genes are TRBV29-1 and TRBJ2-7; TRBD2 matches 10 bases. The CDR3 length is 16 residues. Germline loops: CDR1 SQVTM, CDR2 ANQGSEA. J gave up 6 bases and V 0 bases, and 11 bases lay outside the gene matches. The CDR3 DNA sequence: TGCAGCGTTGAAGATCGGGGGCTAGCGGGAGCCGGCGAGCAGTACTTC. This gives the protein CSVEDRGLAGAGEQYF.

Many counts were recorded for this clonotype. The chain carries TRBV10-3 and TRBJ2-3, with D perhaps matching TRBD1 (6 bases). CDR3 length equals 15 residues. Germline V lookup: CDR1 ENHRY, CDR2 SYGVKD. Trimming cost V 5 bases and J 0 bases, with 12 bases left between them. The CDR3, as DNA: TGTGCCATCAGTAGACAGGAGTCTAGCACAGATACGCAGTATTTT. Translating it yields CAISRQESSTDTQYF.